The 16 T cell receptor beta chains listed next were all sequenced from one sample in a study of cytomegalovirus exposure and HLA in healthy donors. It was with 60 Vbeta and 13 Jbeta primers that the PCR ran. TCRdb keeps only in-frame clones here, not all; method: immunoSEQ multiplex PCR. The sample records around 150,000 clones, 55% to 70% being singletons. Material: PBMCs. These receptors originate from a woman aged 55-75 years in good health and CMV-seropositive.

CDR3 DNA sequence: TGTGCCAGCAGACCGACAGGGGGCGGCTATGGCTACACCTTC. Translating gives CASRPTGGGYGYTF. The chain couples TRBV27 to TRBJ1-2; 10 nucleotides line up with TRBD1. The V gene's germline CDR1 is MNHEY and CDR2 SMNVEV (reference sequence). The CDR3 contains 14 residues. V shed 6 bases and J 4 bases; nucleotides not matched to a gene: 5.

This clone was picked up a small number of times. V gene TRBV5-4 combines with J gene TRBJ2-1; a possible D gene is TRBD1 (6 bases). Germline CDR1 is SGHNT and CDR2 is YYREEE (reference sequence). There are 16 residues in the CDR3. V lost 0 bases, J lost 5 bases, and 15 bases lay in between. CDR3 protein: CASSLAKAGAHNEQFF. The DNA of the CDR3 is TGTGCCAGCAGCTTGGCCAAGGCAGGGGCTCACAATGAGCAGTTCTTC. Full variable domain (missing parts from reference TRBV5-4 and TRBJ2-1): ETGVTQSPTHLIKTRGQQVTLRCSSQSGHNTVSWYQQALGQGPQFIFQYYREEENGRGNFPPRFSGLQFPNYSSELNVNALELDDSALYLCASSLAKAGAHNEQFFGPGTRLTVL.

This clone appeared a few times. V gene TRBV27 combines with J gene TRBJ1-2; D may be TRBD1 (5 bases). Trimming left V 3 bases short and J 8 bases short, with 16 bases between. Germline loops: CDR1 MNHEY, CDR2 SMNVEV (reference sequence). CDR3 length equals 14 residues. The CDR3 reads CASSLGPGLGGYTF. Written as DNA, the CDR3 is TGTGCCAGCAGTTTGGGACCGGGACTAGGAGGCTACACCTTC.

V and J are TRBV7-9 and TRBJ1-2; no firm D call. The V gene lost 4 bases and the J gene lost 0 bases, with 9 bases spanning the gap. This CDR3 comprises 14 residues. The germline gives CDR1 SEHNR, CDR2 FQNEAQ (reference sequence). CDR3: CASSSNNANYGYTF. The CDR3 bases are TGTGCCAGCAGCTCCAACAACGCTAACTATGGCTACACCTTC.

With regard to this clone: At one end the junction does not follow the germline gene, possibly because of a read error. This chain joins TRBV7-9 and TRBJ2-7; no clear D gene. This CDR3 region has 13 residues. CDR1 SEHNR and CDR2 FQNEAQ come from the germline V gene (reference sequence). This CDR3 reads CAGSLVPTYEQYF. In DNA, the CDR3 is TGTGCCGGCAGCTTAGTCCCCACCTACGAGCAGTACTTC.

The chain joins TRBV10-3 to TRBJ1-1, with 8 bases matching TRBD1. CDR3 length: 12 amino acids. The trim removed 9 bases at V and 7 bases at J, leaving 7 bases unmatched. CDR1 ENHRY and CDR2 SYGVKD come from the germline V gene. The CDR3 region is CAMSRDRIEAFF. CDR3 nucleotides: TGTGCCATGTCCCGGGACAGGATTGAAGCTTTCTTT.

A few counts support this clone. The chain couples TRBV6-5 to TRBJ2-3; D is ambiguous. Trimming cost V 5 bases and J 4 bases, with 10 bases left between them. CDR1 and CDR2 from the germline V gene are MNHEY and SVGAGI. The CDR3 contains 13 residues. The CDR3 DNA reads as TGTGCCAGCAGTCGACAAGGCGCAGATACGCAGTATTTT. Protein sequence: CASSRQGADTQYF.

V and J are TRBV9 and TRBJ2-2; tentatively, D is TRBD2 (6 bases). CDR3 length equals 15 residues. V was shortened by 0 bases and J by 2 bases, with 8 bases between the two germline ends. CDR1 is SGDLS, CDR2 YYNGEE, per germline. In nucleotides, the CDR3 is TGTGCCAGCAGCGTAGAAGGGACTAACACCGGGGAGCTGTTTTTT. Translating gives CASSVEGTNTGELFF.

The chain couples TRBV5-1 to TRBJ2-7; 10 bases agree with TRBD1. The V gene's germline CDR1 is SGHRS and CDR2 YFSETQ. The length of the CDR3 is 14 residues. With V trimmed by 2 bases and J by 6 bases, 5 bases remained unmatched. The CDR3 region has the DNA TGCGCCAGCAGCTTCGGACAGGGGGATAGCGAGCAGTACTTC. It encodes CASSFGQGDSEQYF.

This clone appeared a few times. V and J are TRBV7-8 and TRBJ2-7; a possible D gene is TRBD2 (6 bases). Trimming removed 1 base at V and 5 bases at J, with 6 bases between. Germline V CDR1 and CDR2: SGHVS, FQNEAQ. This CDR3 comprises 12 residues. The CDR3 DNA is TGTGCCAGCAGCTTAGGGGGGGACGAGCAGTACTTC. Translation: CASSLGGDEQYF.

The V and J genes are TRBV27 and TRBJ1-5; TRBD1 matches 11 bases. The germline V gene has CDR1 MNHEY and CDR2 SMNVEV (reference sequence). The CDR3 sequence is 16 residues long. Trimming took 3 bases from V and 2 from J; bases not matched to a gene: 3. CDR3 residues: CASSFLGQGGNQPQHF. DNA for the CDR3: TGTGCCAGCAGTTTTCTGGGACAGGGGGGCAATCAGCCCCAGCATTTT.

The V call is TRBV11-2, the J call TRBJ2-1; the match to TRBD2 covers 14 bases. The CDR3 totals 17 residues. Losses at the gene ends were 1 base for V and 8 bases for J; bases not matched to a gene: 7. Looked up from germline, CDR1 is SGHAT and CDR2 is FQNNGV. The CDR3, as DNA: TGTGCCAGCAGCTTAGTCGGACTAGCGGGAGGAGGCTATGAGCAGTTCTTC. It is translated as CASSLVGLAGGGYEQFF. The whole variable domain, remainder taken from reference TRBV11-2 and TRBJ2-1, is EAGVAQSPRYKIIEKRQSVAFWCNPISGHATLYWYQQILGQGPKLLIQFQNNGVVDDSQLPKDRFSAERLKGVDSTLKIQPAKLEDSAVYLCASSLVGLAGGGYEQFFGPGTRLTVL.

This clone was seen more than once but under ten times. V and J are TRBV23-1 and TRBJ2-7, with 7 positions matching TRBD1. TRBV23-1 belongs to the ORF category, with a function that is uncertain. CDR3 size: 14 residues. The junction had 4 bases not matched to a gene; V was cut back by 2 bases and J by 3 bases. CDR3 DNA sequence: TGCGCCAGCAGTCAACGCAGGGGGTACTACGAGCAGTACTTC. Its translation: CASSQRRGYYEQYF.

This clone was seen only a few times. V is TRBV7-3 and J is TRBJ2-2, with TRBD2 matching over 13 bases. V gave up 5 bases and J gave up 4 bases; unmatched junction bases: 13. Per the germline V gene, CDR1 is SGHTA and CDR2 is FQGTGA. This CDR3 is 19 amino acids long. CDR3 amino acids: CASSLLGVRTSGSTGELFF. In nucleotides, the CDR3 is TGTGCCAGCAGCCTCCTAGGGGTCCGGACTAGCGGGAGCACCGGGGAGCTGTTTTTT.

V usage is TRBV27 and J usage is TRBJ2-3; D ambiguous. The CDR3 consists of 13 residues. The germline gives CDR1 MNHEY, CDR2 SMNVEV (reference sequence). Trimming stripped 5 bases from V and 8 bases from J, with 14 bases between. The CDR3 protein is CASSVGPWPTQYF. The CDR3 DNA is TGTGCCAGCAGTGTGGGCCCATGGCCTACGCAGTATTTT.

The chain uses TRBV5-1 and TRBJ2-7, with a tentative D call TRBD1 (5 bases). Trimming cost V 0 bases and J 0 bases, with 7 bases left between them. The CDR3 is 14 amino acids. The germline gives CDR1 SGHRS, CDR2 YFSETQ. This chain's CDR3 is CASSLGQSSYEQYF. CDR3 in DNA: TGCGCCAGCAGCTTGGGACAGTCCTCCTACGAGCAGTACTTC.